Sequencing of this T cell receptor beta chain was carried out in a study of blood T cell repertoires in COVID-19. TCRdb's table, derived via immunoSEQ multiplex PCR, lists solely in-frame clones and lacks some. The sample carries hundreds of thousands of clones, 90% recorded once. The germline gives CDR1 MGHDK, CDR2 SYGVNS. This CDR3 spans 14 amino acids. Trimming took 7 bases from V and 4 from J, leaving 14 bases between them. The table lists this clone with a count of one. Enrollees, about 18 to 100 years old, lived in roughly 24 US areas. Participants were placed into cohorts based on the clinical history they reported. Cohort 3 recovery required two negative PCRs, clearance, or symptom resolution.

This sequence joins TRBV25-1 and TRBJ2-1; tentatively, D is TRBD2 (5 bases). The receptor's source is a man aged 60-69 years who had recovered from COVID-19. The sequencing sample was made of PBMCs or T cells enriched from blood (not recorded which). The CDR3 loop is CASKGRWSYNEQFF. CDR3 DNA: TGTGCCAGCAAAGGGAGATGGTCTTACAATGAGCAGTTCTTC.